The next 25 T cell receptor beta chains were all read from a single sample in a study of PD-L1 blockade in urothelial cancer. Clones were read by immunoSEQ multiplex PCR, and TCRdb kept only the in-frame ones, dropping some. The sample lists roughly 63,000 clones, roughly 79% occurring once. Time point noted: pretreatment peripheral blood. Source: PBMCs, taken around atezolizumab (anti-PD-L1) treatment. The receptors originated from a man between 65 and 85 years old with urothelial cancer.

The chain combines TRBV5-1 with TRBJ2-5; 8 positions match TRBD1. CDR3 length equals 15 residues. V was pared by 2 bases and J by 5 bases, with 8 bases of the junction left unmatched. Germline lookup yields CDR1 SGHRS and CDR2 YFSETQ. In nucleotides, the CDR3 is TGCGCCAGCAGCTTAGGGACAGGAGTCCAGGAGACCCAGTACTTC. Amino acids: CASSLGTGVQETQYF.

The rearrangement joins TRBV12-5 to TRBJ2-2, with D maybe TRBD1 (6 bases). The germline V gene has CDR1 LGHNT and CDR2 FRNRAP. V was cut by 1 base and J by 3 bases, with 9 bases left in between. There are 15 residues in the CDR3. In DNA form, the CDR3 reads TGTGCTAGTGGTTTGGCCCCAGGGGACACCGGGGAGCTGTTTTTT. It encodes CASGLAPGDTGELFF.

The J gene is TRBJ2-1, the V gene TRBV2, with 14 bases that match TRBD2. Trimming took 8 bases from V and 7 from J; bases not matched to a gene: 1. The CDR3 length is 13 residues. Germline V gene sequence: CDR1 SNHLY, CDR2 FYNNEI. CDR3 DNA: TGTGCCAGCCGGACTAGCGGGGGGAATGAGCAGTTCTTC. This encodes CASRTSGGNEQFF.

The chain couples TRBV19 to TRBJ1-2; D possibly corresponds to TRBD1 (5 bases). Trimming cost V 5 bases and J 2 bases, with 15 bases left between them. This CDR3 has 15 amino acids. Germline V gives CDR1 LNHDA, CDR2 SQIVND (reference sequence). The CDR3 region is CASSPPARGNYGYTF. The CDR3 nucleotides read TGTGCCAGTAGTCCCCCCGCGCGGGGGAACTATGGCTACACCTTC.

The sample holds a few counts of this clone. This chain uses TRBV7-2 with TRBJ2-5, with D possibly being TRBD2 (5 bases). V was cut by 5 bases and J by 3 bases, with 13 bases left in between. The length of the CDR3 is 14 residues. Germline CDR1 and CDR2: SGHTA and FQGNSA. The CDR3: CASSPLSGEETQYF. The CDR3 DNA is TGTGCCAGCAGCCCCCTCTCCGGGGAAGAGACCCAGTACTTC.

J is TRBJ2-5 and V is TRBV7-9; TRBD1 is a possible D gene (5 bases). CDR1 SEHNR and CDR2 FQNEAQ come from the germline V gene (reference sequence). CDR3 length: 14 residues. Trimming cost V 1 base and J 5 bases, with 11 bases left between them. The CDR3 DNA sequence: TGTGCCAGCAGCTTAGGGGGCCTCCAGGAGACCCAGTACTTC. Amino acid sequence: CASSLGGLQETQYF.

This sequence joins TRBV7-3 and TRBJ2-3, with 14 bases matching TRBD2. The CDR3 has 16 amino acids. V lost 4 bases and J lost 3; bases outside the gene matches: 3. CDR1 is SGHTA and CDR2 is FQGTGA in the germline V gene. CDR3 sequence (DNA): TGTGCCAGCAGCTCCGGACTAGCGGGAGGAACAGATACGCAGTATTTT. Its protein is CASSSGLAGGTDTQYF.

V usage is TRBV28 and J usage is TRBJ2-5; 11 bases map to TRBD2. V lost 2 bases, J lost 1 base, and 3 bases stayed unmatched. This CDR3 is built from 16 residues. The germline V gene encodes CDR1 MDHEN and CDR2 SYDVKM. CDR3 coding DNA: TGTGCCAGCAGTTTAAGGACTAGCGGGTTCCAAGAGACCCAGTACTTC. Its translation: CASSLRTSGFQETQYF.

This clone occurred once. CDR3 sequence reads: CASSRTSGKSDTQYF. CDR3 in DNA: TGCGCCAGCAGCCGGACTAGCGGGAAGTCAGATACGCAGTATTTT. The chain couples TRBV4-3 to TRBJ2-3; 12 bases agree with TRBD2. Per germline, CDR1 LGHNA and CDR2 YSLEER. There are 15 residues in the CDR3. V trimming: 4 bases; J trimming: 4 bases; junction bases outside the gene matches: 3.

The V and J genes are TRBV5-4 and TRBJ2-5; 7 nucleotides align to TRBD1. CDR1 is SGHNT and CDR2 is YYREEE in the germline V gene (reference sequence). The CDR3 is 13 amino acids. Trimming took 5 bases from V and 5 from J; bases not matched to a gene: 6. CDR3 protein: CASSLTGAETQYF. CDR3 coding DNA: TGTGCCAGCAGTCTCACAGGGGCGGAGACCCAGTACTTC.

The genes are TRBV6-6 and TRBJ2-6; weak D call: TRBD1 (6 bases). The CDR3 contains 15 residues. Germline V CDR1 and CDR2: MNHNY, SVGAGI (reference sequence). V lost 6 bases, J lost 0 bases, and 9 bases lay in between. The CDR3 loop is CASSHRVSGANVLTF. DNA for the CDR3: TGTGCCAGCAGCCACAGGGTCTCTGGGGCCAACGTCCTGACTTTC.

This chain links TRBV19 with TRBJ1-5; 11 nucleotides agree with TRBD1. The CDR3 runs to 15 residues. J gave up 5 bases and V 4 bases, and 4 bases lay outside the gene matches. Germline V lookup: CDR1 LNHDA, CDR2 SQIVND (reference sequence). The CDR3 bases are TGTGCCAGTAGTACACGGACAGGGGGCCATCAGCCCCAGCATTTT. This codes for CASSTRTGGHQPQHF.

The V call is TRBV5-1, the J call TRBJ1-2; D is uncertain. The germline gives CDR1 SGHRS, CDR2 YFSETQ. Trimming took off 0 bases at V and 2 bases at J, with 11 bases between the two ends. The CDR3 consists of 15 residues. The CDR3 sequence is CASSLDDWRNYGYTF. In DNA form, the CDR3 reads TGCGCCAGCAGCTTGGATGACTGGCGGAACTATGGCTACACCTTC.

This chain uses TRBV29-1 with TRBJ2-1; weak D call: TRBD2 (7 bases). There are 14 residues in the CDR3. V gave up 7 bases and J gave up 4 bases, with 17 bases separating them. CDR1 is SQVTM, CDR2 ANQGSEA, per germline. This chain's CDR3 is CSALRGGAYNEQFF. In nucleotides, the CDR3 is TGCAGCGCCCTGAGGGGGGGCGCTTACAATGAGCAGTTCTTC.

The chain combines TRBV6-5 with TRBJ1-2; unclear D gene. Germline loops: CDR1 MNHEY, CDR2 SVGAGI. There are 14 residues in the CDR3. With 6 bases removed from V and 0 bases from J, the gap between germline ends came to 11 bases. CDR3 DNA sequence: TGTGCCAGCAGCCCTACCTTAGCTAACTATGGCTACACCTTC. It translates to CASSPTLANYGYTF.

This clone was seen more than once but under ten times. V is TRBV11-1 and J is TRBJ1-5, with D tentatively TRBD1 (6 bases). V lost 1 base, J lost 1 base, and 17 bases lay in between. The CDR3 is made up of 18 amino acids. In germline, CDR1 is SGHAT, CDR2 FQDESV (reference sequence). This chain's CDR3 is CASSLGYRALWSNQPQHF. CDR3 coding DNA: TGTGCCAGCAGCTTAGGATACAGGGCCCTATGGAGCAATCAGCCCCAGCATTTT.

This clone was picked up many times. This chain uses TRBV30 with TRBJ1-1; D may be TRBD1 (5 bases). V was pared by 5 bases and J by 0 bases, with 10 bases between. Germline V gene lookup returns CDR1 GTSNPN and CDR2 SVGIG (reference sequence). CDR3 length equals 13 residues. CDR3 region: CAWGGGLNTEAFF. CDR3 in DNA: TGTGCCTGGGGGGGAGGCCTGAACACTGAAGCTTTCTTT. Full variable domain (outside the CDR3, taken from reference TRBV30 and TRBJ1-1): SQTIHQWPATLVQPVGSPLSLECTVEGTSNPNLYWYRQAAGRGLQLLFYSVGIGQISSEVPQNLSASRPQDRQFILSSKKLLLSDSGFYLCAWGGGLNTEAFFGQGTRLTVV.

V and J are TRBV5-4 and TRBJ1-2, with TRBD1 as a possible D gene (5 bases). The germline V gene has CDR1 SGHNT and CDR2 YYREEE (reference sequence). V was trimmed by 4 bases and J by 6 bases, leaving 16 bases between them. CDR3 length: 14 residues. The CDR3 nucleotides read TGTGCCAGCAGCCGGGGGTCCAGGGAGGATGGCTACACCTTC. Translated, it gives CASSRGSREDGYTF.

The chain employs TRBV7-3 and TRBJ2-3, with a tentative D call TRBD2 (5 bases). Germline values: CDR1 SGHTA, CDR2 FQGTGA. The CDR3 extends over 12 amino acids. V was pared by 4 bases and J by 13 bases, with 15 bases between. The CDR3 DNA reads TGTGCCAGCAGCTCATACAGCGGCACTAAGTATTTT. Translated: CASSSYSGTKYF.

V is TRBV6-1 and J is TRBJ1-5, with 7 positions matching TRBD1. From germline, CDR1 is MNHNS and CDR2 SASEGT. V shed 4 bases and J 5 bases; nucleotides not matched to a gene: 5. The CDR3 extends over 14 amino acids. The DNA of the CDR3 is TGTGCCAGCAGTGCAGACAGGGTTCATCAGCCCCAGCATTTT. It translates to CASSADRVHQPQHF.

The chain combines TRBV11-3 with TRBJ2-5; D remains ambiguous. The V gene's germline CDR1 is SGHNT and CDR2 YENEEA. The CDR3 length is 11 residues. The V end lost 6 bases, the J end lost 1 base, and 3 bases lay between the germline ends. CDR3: CASRAQETQYF. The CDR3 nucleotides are TGTGCCAGCAGGGCCCAAGAGACCCAGTACTTC.

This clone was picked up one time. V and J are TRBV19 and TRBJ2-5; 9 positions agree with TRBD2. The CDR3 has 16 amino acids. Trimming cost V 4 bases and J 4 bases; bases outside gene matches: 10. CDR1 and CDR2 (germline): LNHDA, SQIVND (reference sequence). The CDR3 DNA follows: TGTGCCAGTAGTACGACTAGCGGCTCTGGGAGAGAGACCCAGTACTTC. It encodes CASSTTSGSGRETQYF.

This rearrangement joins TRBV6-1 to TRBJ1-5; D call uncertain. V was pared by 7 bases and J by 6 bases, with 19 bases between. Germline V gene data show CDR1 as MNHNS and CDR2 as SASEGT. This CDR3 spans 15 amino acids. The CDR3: CASTNLRGMGQPQHF. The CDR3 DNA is TGTGCCAGCACCAACTTAAGAGGGATGGGTCAGCCCCAGCATTTT.

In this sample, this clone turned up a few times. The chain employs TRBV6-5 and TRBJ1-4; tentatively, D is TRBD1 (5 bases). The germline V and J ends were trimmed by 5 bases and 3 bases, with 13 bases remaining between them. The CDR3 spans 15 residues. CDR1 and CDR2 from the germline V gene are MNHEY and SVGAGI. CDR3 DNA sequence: TGTGCCAGCAGTAGGGGCCCCGCGCCTAATGAAAAACTGTTTTTT. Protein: CASSRGPAPNEKLFF.

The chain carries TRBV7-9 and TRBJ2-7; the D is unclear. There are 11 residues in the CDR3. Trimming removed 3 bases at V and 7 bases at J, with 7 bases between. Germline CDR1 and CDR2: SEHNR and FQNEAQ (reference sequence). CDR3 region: CASSLTEEQYF. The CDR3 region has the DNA TGTGCCAGCAGCTTGACGGAGGAGCAGTACTTC.